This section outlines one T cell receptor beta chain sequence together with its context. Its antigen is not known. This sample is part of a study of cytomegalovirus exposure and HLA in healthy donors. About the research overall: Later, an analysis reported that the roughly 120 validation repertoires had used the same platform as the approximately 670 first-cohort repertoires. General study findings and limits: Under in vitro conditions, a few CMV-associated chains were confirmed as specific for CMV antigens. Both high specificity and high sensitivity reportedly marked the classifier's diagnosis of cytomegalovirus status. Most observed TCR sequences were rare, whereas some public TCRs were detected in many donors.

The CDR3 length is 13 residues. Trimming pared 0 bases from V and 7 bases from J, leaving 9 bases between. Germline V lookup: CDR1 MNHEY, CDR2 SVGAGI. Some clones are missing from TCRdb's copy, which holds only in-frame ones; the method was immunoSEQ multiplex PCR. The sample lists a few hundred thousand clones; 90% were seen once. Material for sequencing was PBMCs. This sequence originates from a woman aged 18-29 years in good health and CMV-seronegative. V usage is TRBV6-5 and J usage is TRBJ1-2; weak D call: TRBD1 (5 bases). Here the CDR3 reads CASSYSQGRGYTF. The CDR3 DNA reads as TGTGCCAGCAGTTACTCGCAGGGTCGTGGCTACACCTTC.